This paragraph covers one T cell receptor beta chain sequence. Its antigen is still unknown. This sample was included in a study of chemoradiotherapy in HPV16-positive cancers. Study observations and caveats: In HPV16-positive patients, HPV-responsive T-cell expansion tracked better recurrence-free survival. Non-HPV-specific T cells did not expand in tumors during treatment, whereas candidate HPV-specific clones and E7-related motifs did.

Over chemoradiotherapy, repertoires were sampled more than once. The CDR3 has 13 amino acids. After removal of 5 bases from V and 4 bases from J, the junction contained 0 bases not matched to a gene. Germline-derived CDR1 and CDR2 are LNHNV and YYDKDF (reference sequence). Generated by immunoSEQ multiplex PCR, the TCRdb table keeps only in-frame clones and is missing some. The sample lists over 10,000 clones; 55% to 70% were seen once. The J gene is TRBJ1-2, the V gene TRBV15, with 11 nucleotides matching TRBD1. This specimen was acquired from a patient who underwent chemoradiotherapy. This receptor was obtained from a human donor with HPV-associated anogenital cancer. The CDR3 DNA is TGTGCCACCAGCGGGACAGGGGGCTATGGCTACACCTTC. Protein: CATSGTGGYGYTF.